This T cell receptor (beta chain) was sequenced during a study of Graves' ophthalmopathy and Graves' hyperthyroidism. Amplification from RNA transcripts yielded the TCR beta CDR3 regions. RT-PCR was first run with HTBI primers, then multiplex PCR in a second round. MiXCR, applied by TCRdb to the multiplex PCR reads, yields one record per CDR3 protein. This table holds hundreds of thousands of distinct CDR3 sequences, 40% found once. Specimen: peripheral blood. The TCR was taken from an adult man with Graves' ophthalmopathy.

The CDR3 DNA is TGTGCCATCAGTGAGGTAGGGGGCGGTTTGGAGACCCAGTACTTC. This encodes CAISEVGGGLETQYF. This chain uses TRBV10-3 with TRBJ2-5, with 7 bases identical to TRBD1. Trimming cost V 2 bases and J 5 bases; bases outside gene matches: 8. The CDR3 sequence is 15 residues long. The germline V gene encodes CDR1 ENHRY and CDR2 SYGVKD.